This TCR beta chain was profiled in a study of post-analysis software for immune sequencing data. The authors incorporated unique molecular identifiers into the TCR beta cDNA libraries. TCRdb passed the PCR reads through MiXCR, listing each CDR3 protein once. The table shows around 250,000 distinct CDR3 sequences, with about 40% occurring only once. Study-wide results and limits: Strong co-clustering by F measure was evident for samples that had been prepared in the same batch. There were several TRBV segments more frequent in patients than controls, and TRBV5-6, TRBV5-1 and TRBV20-1 were among them.

Trimming cost V 3 bases and J 4 bases, with 9 bases left between them. This CDR3 is 13 amino acids long. Germline-derived CDR1 and CDR2 are SQVTM and ANQGSEA. Points on this clonotype: No antigen is known for it.

The sequence was collected from a girl aged 10 to 17 with multiple sclerosis. This chain links TRBV29-1 with TRBJ2-2; tentatively, D is TRBD2 (5 bases). Sequencing used blood. The CDR3 loop reads CSVDSGGTGELFF. CDR3 in DNA: TGCAGCGTTGATTCCGGAGGCACCGGGGAGCTGTTTTTT.